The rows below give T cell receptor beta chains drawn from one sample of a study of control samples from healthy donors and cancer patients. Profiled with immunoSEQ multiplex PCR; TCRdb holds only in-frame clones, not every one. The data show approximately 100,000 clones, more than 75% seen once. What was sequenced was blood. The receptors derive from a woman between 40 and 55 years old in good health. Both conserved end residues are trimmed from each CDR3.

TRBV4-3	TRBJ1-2	ASSQDLRGFDYGYT
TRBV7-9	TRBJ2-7	ASSAIGGLLRIDEQY
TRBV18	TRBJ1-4	ASSPGVLGRRTNEKLF
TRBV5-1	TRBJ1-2	ASSLDRGQGGYT
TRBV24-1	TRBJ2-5	ATSDVDRGVGETQY
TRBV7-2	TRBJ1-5	ASSLGTGHQPQH
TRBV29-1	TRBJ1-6	SVKQGSYNSPLH
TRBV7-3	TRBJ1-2	ASSLSGGQGNYGYT
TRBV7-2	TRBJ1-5	ASSRMWNQPQH
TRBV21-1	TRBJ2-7	ASSKISDRDAYEQY
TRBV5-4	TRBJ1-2	ASSLGAGGYGYT
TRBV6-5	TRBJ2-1	ASTVRPNEQF
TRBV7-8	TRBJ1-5	ASSWNNEGPQH
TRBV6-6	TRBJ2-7	ASNTGGVAGYEQY
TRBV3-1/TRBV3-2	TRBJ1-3	ASSQSGNTIY
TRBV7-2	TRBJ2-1	ASSATSSYNEQF
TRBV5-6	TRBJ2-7	ASSAGLSYEQY
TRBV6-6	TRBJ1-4	ASTHKGGGEKLF
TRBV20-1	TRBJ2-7	SARLSYEQY
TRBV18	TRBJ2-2	ASSPQGANTGELF
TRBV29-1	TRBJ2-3	SVEDGGGTDTQY
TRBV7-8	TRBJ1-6	ASSPRPGHLDSPLH
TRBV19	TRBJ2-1	ASSTGTTVVHEQF
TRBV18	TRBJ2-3	ASSGTSLPDTQY
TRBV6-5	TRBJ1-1	ASRIRTGDTEAF
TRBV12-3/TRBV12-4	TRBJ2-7	ASRPSARYEQY
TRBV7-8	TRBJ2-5	ASSLVAPPSETQY
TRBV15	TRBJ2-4	ATSLPWVGAKNIQY
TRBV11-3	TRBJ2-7	ASSLNPGLGYEQY
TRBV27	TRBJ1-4	ASKGQLSNEKLF
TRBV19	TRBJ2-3	ASSEGLAGGAGTDTQY
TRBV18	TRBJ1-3	ASSPGQISSGNTIY
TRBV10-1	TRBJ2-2	ASSEYRDTNTGELF
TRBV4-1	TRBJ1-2	ASSQEESNYGYT
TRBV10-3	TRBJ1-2	AITKDRPNYGYT
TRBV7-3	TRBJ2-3	ASSLTESTDTQY
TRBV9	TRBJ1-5	ASSPWGDSNQPQH
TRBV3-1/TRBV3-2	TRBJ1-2	ASSQDPTGRLGYT
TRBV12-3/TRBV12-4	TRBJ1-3	ASSLGPFLY
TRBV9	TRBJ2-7	ASSRTGRGEQY
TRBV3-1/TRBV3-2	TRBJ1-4	ASSQHTDEKLF
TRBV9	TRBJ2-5	ASSGAGGVRETQY
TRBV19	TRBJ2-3	ASSIEVGGGALDTQY
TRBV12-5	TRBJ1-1	ASAQGGNTEAF
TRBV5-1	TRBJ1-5	ASSPDSVGQPQH
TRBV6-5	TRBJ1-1	ASGFGLARSEAF
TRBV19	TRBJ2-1	ASSIDGSFSYNEQF
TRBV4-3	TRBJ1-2	ASSQAGTGGANYGYT
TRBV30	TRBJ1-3	AWRTKGAALDTIY
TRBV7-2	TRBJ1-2	ASSRQGVDGYT
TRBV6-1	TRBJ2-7	ASSEPGTSRTYEQY
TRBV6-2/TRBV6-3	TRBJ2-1	ASSTHQTRYNEQF
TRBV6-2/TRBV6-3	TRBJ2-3	ASSYWGGSSDTQY
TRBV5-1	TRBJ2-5	ASGTGTTPQETQY
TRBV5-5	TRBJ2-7	ASSFTGTASYEQY
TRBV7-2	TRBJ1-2	ASSLDLVGTYGYT
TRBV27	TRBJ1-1	ASSRRTVMNTEAF
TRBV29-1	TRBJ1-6	SVAGGFNSPLH